These 8 T cell receptor beta chains share one sample of origin, sequenced in a study of metastatic and nonmetastatic thyroid tumors. TCRdb re-called the PCR reads via MiXCR. This repertoire shows about 22,000 clones, more than 15% found once; its top ten account for roughly 2.6%. Among the patients, none had received any treatment before thyroid surgery. Sequenced: adjacent normal tissue. Receptor source: a male donor with papillary thyroid cancer or a benign thyroid nodule (not recorded which). Some clones in this sample may be carry-over from other donors' samples.

In this sample, this clone is medium-sized (0.01 to 0.1%). This CDR3 is CATSDTRTGTDNEQFF. Here the CDR3 DNA reads TGTGCCACCAGTGATACTAGGACAGGGACAGACAATGAGCAGTTCTTC. V is TRBV24-1 and J is TRBJ2-1, with 8 bases fitting TRBD1. The J segment lost 5 bases and the V segment lost 3 bases, leaving 8 bases of the junction unmatched. The CDR3 loop spans 16 amino acids. From germline, CDR1 is KGHDR and CDR2 SFDVKD.

This clone was seen at least ten times. The rearrangement links TRBV25-1 to TRBJ1-2; D is unclear. CDR1 is MGHDK and CDR2 is SYGVNS in the germline V gene. Trimming left V 0 bases short and J 4 bases short, with 3 bases between. CDR3 length: 12 residues. CDR3 DNA: TGTGCCAGCAGTGAATATAGCTATGGCTACACCTTC. It encodes CASSEYSYGYTF.

This chain joins TRBV7-3 and TRBJ2-2; no clear D. The CDR3 spans 15 residues. V lost 4 bases and J lost 6, with 15 bases in between. Germline V gene lookup returns CDR1 SGHTA and CDR2 FQGTGA. The CDR3 spells CASSSTIEGAGELFF. As DNA, the CDR3 is TGTGCCAGCAGCTCTACGATCGAAGGCGCCGGGGAGCTGTTTTTT.

This clone was picked up many times. V and J are TRBV10-3 and TRBJ2-2; 8 nucleotides agree with TRBD1. Germline V gene sequence: CDR1 ENHRY, CDR2 SYGVKD. J gave up 6 bases and V 8 bases, and 8 bases lay outside the gene matches. The CDR3 has 14 residues. The DNA for the CDR3 is TGTGCCATCTCTCAGGGGGGACAGGCCGGGGAGCTGTTTTTT. It specifies CAISQGGQAGELFF.

This clone appeared a few times. A much larger clone lies a single base off, so this may be a read error. This chain links TRBV5-1 with TRBJ2-1; D remains ambiguous. This CDR3 spans 12 amino acids. Germline CDR1 SGHRS, CDR2 YFSETQ. The CDR3 protein is CAGSLVVGEQFF. As DNA, the CDR3 is TGCGCCGGCAGCTTGGTGGTGGGTGAGCAGTTCTTC.

With respect to this clone: One junction end does not reproduce the germline sequence, and a read error may be involved. The genes are TRBV7-2 and TRBJ2-7; unclear D gene. The germline gives CDR1 SGHTA, CDR2 FQGNSA. This CDR3 has 14 amino acids. CDR3 nucleotide sequence: TGTGACAGCAGCCTATCAAGTGACAACTACGAGCAGTACTTC. It codes for CDSSLSSDNYEQYF.

As to this clone: A junction boundary mismatches the germline segment, possibly from a read error. The V call is TRBV11-2, the J call TRBJ1-1, with 9 nucleotides matching TRBD1. CDR3 length: 19 residues. CDR1 is SGHAT and CDR2 is FQNNGV in the germline V gene. The CDR3 DNA sequence: TGTGCCAGCAGCTGGGTGGTTTATGGGACAGGGATGATGAACACTGAAGCTCTCTTT. Its protein is CASSWVVYGTGMMNTEALF.

This clone was observed at least ten times. This rearrangement joins TRBV9 to TRBJ2-7; 7 bases agree with TRBD1. The CDR3 is made up of 14 amino acids. CDR1 and CDR2 from the germline V gene are SGDLS and YYNGEE. Trimming cost V 4 bases and J 7 bases; bases outside gene matches: 11. CDR3 sequence reads: CASSPRAGGGEQYF. The DNA of the CDR3 is TGTGCCAGCAGCCCTCGGGCAGGGGGTGGGGAGCAGTACTTC.